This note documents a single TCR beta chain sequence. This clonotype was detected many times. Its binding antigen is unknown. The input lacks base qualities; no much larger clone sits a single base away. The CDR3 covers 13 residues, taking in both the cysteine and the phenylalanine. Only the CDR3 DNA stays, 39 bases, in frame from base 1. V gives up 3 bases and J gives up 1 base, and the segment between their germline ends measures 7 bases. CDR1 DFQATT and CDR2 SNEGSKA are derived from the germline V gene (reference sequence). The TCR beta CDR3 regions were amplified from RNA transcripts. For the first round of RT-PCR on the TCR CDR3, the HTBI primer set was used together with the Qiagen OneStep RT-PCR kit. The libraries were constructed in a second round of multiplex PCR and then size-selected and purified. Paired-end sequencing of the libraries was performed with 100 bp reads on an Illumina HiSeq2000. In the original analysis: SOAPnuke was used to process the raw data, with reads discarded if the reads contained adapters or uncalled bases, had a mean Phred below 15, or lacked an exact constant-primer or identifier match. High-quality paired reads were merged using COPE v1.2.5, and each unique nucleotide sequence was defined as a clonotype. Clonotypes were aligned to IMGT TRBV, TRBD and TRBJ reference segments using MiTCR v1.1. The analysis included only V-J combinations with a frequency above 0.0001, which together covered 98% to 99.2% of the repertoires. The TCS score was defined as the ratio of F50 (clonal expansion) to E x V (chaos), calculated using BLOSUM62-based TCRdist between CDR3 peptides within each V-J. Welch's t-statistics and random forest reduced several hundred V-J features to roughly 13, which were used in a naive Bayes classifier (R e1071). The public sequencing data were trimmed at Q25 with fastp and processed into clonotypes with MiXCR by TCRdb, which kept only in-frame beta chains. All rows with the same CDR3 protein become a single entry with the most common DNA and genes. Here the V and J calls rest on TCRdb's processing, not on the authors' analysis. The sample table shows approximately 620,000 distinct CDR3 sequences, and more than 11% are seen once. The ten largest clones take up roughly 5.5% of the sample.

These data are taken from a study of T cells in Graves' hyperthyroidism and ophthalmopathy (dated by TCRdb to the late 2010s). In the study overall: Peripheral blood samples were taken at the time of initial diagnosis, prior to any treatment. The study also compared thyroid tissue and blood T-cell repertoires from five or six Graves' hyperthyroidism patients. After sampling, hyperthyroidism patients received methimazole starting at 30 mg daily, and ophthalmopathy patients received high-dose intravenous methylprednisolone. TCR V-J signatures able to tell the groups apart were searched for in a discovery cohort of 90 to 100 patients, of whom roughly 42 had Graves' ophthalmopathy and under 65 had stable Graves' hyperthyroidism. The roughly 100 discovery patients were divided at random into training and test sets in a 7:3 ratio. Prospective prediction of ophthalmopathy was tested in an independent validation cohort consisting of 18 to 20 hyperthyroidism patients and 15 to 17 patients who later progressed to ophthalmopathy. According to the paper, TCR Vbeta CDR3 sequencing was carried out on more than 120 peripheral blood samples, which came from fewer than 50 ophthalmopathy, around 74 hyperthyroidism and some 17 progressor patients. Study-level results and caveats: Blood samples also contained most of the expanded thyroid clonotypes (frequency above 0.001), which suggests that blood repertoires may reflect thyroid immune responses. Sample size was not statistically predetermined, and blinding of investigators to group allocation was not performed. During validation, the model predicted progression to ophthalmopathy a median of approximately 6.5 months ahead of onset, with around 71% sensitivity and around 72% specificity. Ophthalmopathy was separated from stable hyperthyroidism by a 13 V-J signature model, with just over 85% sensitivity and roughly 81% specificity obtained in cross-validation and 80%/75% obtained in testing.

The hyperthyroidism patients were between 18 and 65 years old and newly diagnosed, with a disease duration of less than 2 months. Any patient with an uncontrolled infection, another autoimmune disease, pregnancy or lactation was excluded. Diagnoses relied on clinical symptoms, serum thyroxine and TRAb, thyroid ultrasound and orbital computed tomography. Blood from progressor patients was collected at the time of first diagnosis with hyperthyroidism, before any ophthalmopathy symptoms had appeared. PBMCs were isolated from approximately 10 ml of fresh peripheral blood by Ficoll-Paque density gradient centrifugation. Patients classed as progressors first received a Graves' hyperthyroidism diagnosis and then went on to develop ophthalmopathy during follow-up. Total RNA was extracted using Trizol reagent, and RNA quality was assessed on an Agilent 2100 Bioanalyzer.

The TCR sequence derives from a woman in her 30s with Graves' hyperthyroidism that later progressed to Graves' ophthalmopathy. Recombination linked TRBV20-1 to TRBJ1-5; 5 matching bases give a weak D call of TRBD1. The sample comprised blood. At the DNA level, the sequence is TGCAGTGCTAGGACAGTAAGCAATCAGCCCCAGCATTTT. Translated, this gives CSARTVSNQPQHF.